The 14 T cell receptor beta chains in this list originate from one sample, sequenced in a study of blood T cells in healthy people across ages. Through a sample-barcoded 5' primer and a J-beta primer mix, a second PCR was run for roughly 7 to 11 cycles. TCRdb used MiXCR to reprocess the 5' RACE reads, holding one entry per CDR3 protein. The table includes 1.5 million to 2 million distinct CDR3 sequences, approximately 28% detected once. The specimen was blood. The receptors shown here come from a young woman in good health.

The chain has TRBV12-3 or TRBV12-4 and TRBJ2-1; no clear D gene. V dropped 5 bases and J dropped 8 bases, with 16 bases sitting between them. This CDR3 is 14 amino acids long. Written as DNA, the CDR3 is TGTGCCAGCAGTCCCAGTCAAGTTCTGTATGAGCAGTTCTTC. Translation gives CASSPSQVLYEQFF.

The chain recombines TRBV7-9 with TRBJ2-1, with 10 bases that match TRBD2. Germline V lookup: CDR1 SEHNR, CDR2 FQNEAQ (reference sequence). The V gene end was trimmed by 5 bases and the J gene end by 8 bases; junction bases not matched to a gene: 9. This CDR3 spans 15 amino acids. The CDR3 DNA sequence: TGTGCCAGCAGCCCTGGACTAGCGGCCGTAGATGAGCAGTTCTTC. Translated, it gives CASSPGLAAVDEQFF.

This clonotype was found many times. The rearrangement joins TRBV7-2 to TRBJ2-5; D remains unclear. Trimming took off 5 bases at V and 0 bases at J, with 10 bases between the two ends. CDR1 is SGHTA, CDR2 FQGNSA, per germline. The CDR3 consists of 14 residues. The CDR3 nucleotides are TGTGCCAGCAGCCCCTTTGGTAACCAAGAGACCCAGTACTTC. Amino acid sequence: CASSPFGNQETQYF.

CDR3 in DNA: TGTGCCAGCAGCTATCTCAGGGGGAGCCGCACAGATACGCAGTATTTT. Translation gives CASSYLRGSRTDTQYF. V gene TRBV7-2 combines with J gene TRBJ2-3; 7 bases match TRBD1. Germline trimming cut 4 bases from V and 1 base from J; bases unmatched to any gene: 8. The CDR3 contains 16 residues. Germline V CDR1 and CDR2: SGHTA, FQGNSA.

This clonotype was counted ten times or more. J is TRBJ2-7 and V is TRBV2; D not resolved. The V gene lost 5 bases and the J gene lost 3 bases, with 8 bases spanning the gap. In germline, CDR1 is SNHLY, CDR2 FYNNEI. This CDR3 has 12 residues. DNA of the CDR3: TGTGCCAGCAGTCCGAATAACTACGAGCAGTACTTC. Translated: CASSPNNYEQYF.

The chain has TRBV13 and TRBJ2-7, with D possibly matching TRBD2 (6 bases). Germline CDR1 and CDR2: PRHDT and FYEKMQ (reference sequence). CDR3 size: 15 residues. The ends were cut back, 0 bases at V and 3 bases at J, with 12 bases in the middle. CDR3 sequence reads: CASSLGISGNYEQYF. The CDR3 DNA sequence: TGTGCCAGCAGCTTAGGTATTAGCGGTAACTACGAGCAGTACTTC.

This clonotype has a handful of counts. The rearrangement uses TRBV12-3 or TRBV12-4 and TRBJ2-1; 10 nucleotides align to TRBD1. There are 12 residues in the CDR3. With V trimmed by 7 bases and J by 14 bases, 8 bases remained unmatched. CDR3 region: CASTTPGTGEFF. CDR3 nucleotides: TGTGCCAGCACCACCCCTGGGACAGGGGAGTTCTTC.

This clonotype was detected a few times. This may stem from a read error, because a much larger clone lies one nucleotide away. This chain connects TRBV7-2 to TRBJ2-7; no clear D gene. The germline gives CDR1 SGHTA, CDR2 FQGNSA. V was clipped by 4 bases and J by 3 bases, with 4 bases between them. The CDR3 length is 11 residues. The CDR3 protein is CASSWYYEQYF. CDR3 nucleotide sequence: TGTGCCAGCAGCTGGTACTACGAGCAGTACTTC.

As for this clonotype: The germline gene is not matched at one end of the junction; a read error may be the cause. The chain has TRBV29-1 and TRBJ2-1; TRBD2 matches at 9 bases. This CDR3 is 17 amino acids long. The germline V gene encodes CDR1 SQVTM and CDR2 ANQGSEA. CDR3 sequence reads: CSVGEVIAGDPYNEQCF. The CDR3 nucleotides are TGCAGCGTTGGAGAGGTGATAGCGGGAGACCCCTACAATGAGCAGTGCTTC.

This clonotype has ten or more counts. V gene TRBV12-3 or TRBV12-4 combines with J gene TRBJ1-6; weak D call: TRBD1 (6 bases). There are 17 residues in the CDR3. The V gene lost 2 bases and the J gene lost 10 bases, with 21 bases spanning the gap. This chain's CDR3 is CASSLYRGHERNSPLHF. CDR3 nucleotides: TGTGCCAGCAGTTTATATAGGGGACACGAGAGAAACTCACCCCTCCACTTT.

The rearrangement joins TRBV5-1 to TRBJ2-5; TRBD2 matches at 8 bases. The CDR3 extends over 17 amino acids. Germline CDR1 SGHRS, CDR2 YFSETQ. V shed 4 bases, J shed 5 bases, and the junction held 16 bases outside the gene matches. In DNA, the CDR3 is TGCGCCAGCAGCCAAAACCGGGGGGGACTAGTCCGGGAGACCCAGTACTTC. Protein product: CASSQNRGGLVRETQYF.

V gene TRBV5-1 combines with J gene TRBJ1-5, with 9 bases identical to TRBD1. The germline V gene has CDR1 SGHRS and CDR2 YFSETQ. V was pared by 4 bases and J by 6 bases, with 11 bases of the junction left unmatched. The CDR3 has 16 amino acids. Here the CDR3 reads CASSPGPGQGPQPQHF. The CDR3 coding sequence is TGCGCCAGCAGCCCAGGCCCGGGACAGGGCCCTCAGCCCCAGCATTTT.

This clonotype was observed a few times. The chain couples TRBV7-2 to TRBJ2-4; D remains unclear. The CDR3 runs 15 residues. Trimming left V 0 bases short and J 13 bases short, with 19 bases between. The germline V gene encodes CDR1 SGHTA and CDR2 FQGNSA. CDR3 nucleotide sequence: TGTGCCAGCAGCTTAGCGTTCAGCTCCTACAATGAGCAGTACTTC. Amino acids: CASSLAFSSYNEQYF.

CDR3: CASSLESKIGTAFF. CDR3 DNA: TGTGCCAGCAGCTTGGAGAGTAAGATAGGGACAGCTTTCTTT. The chain joins TRBV7-9 to TRBJ1-1; perhaps TRBD1 as D (5 bases). The CDR3 length is 14 residues. Germline loops: CDR1 SEHNR, CDR2 FQNEAQ (reference sequence). V lost 3 bases and J lost 10, with 18 bases in between.